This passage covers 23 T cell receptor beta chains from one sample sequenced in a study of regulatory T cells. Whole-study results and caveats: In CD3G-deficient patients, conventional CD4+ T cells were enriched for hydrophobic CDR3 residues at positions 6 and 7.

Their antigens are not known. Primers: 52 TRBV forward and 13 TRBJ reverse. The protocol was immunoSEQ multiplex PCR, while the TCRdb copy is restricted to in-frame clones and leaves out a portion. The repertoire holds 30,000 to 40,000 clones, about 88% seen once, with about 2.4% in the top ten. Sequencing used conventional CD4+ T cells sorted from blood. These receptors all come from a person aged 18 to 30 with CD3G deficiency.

CDR3 in DNA: TGCGCCAGCAGCTTGGCCCCGGACGCCCTCTACGAGCAGTACTTC. It translates to CASSLAPDALYEQYF. The chain employs TRBV5-1 and TRBJ2-7; no clear D. V lost 0 bases to trimming and J lost 3 bases, with 13 bases between them. Germline V gene data show CDR1 as SGHRS and CDR2 as YFSETQ. This CDR3 has 15 amino acids.

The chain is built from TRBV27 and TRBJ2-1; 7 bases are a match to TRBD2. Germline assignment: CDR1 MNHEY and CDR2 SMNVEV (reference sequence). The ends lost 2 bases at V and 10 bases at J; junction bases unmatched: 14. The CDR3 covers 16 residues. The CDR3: CASSLRLAPPGQEQFF. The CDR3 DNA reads TGTGCCAGCAGTTTAAGACTAGCACCCCCGGGGCAGGAGCAGTTCTTC.

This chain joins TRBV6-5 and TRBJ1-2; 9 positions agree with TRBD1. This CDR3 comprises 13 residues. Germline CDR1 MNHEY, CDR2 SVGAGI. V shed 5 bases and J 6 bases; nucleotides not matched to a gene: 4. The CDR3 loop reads CASSRDRDHGYTF. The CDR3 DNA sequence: TGTGCCAGCAGTCGGGACAGGGACCATGGCTACACCTTC.

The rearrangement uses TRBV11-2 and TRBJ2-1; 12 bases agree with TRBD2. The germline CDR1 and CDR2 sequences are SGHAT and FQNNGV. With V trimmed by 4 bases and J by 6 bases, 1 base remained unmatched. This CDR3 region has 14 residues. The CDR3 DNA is TGTGCCAGCAGCTGGACTAGCGGGATCAATGAGCAGTTCTTC. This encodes CASSWTSGINEQFF.

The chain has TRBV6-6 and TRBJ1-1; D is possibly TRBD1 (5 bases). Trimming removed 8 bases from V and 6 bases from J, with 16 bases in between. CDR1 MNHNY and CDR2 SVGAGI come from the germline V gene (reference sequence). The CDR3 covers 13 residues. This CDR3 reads CASHKGERPEAFF. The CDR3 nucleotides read TGTGCCAGCCACAAAGGGGAGAGACCTGAAGCTTTCTTT.

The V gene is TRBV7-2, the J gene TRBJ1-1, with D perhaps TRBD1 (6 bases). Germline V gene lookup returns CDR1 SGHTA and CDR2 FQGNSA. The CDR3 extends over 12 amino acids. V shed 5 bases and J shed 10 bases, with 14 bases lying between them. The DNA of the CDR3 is TGTGCCAGCAGCCCAGAGAAGGGGGGAGCTTTCTTT. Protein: CASSPEKGGAFF. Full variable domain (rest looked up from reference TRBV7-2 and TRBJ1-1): GAGVSQSPSNKVTEKGKDVELRCDPISGHTALYWYRQSLGQGLEFLIYFQGNSAPDKSGLPSDRFSAERTGGSVSTLTIQRTQQEDSAVYLCASSPEKGGAFFGQGTRLTVV.

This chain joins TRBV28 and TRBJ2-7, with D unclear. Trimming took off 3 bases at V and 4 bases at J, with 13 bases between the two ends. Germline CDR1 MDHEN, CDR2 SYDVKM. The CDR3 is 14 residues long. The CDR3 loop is CASSLGRPKYEQYF. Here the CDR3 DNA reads TGTGCCAGCAGTTTGGGCAGGCCAAAATACGAGCAGTACTTC.

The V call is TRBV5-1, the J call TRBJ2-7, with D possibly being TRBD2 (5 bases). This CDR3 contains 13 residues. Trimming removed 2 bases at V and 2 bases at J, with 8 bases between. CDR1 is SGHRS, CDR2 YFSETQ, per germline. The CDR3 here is CASSFDYPYEQYF. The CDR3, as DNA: TGCGCCAGCAGCTTCGACTACCCCTACGAGCAGTACTTC.

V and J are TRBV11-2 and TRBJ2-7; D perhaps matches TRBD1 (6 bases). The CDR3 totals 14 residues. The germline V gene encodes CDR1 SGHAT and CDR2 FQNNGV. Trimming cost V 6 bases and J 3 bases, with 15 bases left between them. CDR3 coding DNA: TGTGCCAGCAGTTCAGCAGGGGTTTTCTACGAGCAGTACTTC. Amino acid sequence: CASSSAGVFYEQYF.

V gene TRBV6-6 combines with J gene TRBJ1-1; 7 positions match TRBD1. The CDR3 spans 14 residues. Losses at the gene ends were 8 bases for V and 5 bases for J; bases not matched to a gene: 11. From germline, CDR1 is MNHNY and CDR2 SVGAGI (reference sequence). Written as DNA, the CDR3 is TGTGCCAGCCGATACACAGGGGAGGTTACTGAAGCTTTCTTT. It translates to CASRYTGEVTEAFF.

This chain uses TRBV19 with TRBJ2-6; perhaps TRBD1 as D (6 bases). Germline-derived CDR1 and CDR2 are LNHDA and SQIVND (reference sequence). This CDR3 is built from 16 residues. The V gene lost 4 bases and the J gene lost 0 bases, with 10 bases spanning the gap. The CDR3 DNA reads TGTGCCAGTAGTACGGGACACCGCTCTGGGGCCAACGTCCTGACTTTC. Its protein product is CASSTGHRSGANVLTF.

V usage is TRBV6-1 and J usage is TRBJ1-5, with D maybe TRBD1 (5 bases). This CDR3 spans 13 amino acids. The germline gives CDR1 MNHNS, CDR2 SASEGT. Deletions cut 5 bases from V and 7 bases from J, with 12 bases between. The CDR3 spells CASSRQSLQPQHF. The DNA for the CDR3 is TGTGCCAGCAGTAGACAGTCCCTGCAGCCCCAGCATTTT.

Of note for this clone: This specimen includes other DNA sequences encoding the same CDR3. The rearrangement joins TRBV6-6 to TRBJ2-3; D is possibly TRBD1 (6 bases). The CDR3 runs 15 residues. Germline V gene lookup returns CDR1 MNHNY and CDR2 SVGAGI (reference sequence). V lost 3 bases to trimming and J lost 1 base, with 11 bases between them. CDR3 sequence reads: CASSYGGQGTDTQYF. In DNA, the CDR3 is TGTGCCAGCAGTTATGGGGGCCAGGGCACAGATACGCAGTATTTT.

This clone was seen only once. CDR3 DNA: TGTGCCAGCAGTTTATCGCCGACAGGCGGAGATACGCAGTATTTT. It yields the protein CASSLSPTGGDTQYF. The chain links TRBV28 to TRBJ2-3; D is perhaps TRBD1 (6 bases). CDR1 MDHEN and CDR2 SYDVKM come from the germline V gene. CDR3 length equals 15 residues. Deletions cut 1 base from V and 5 bases from J, with 13 bases between.

For the CDR3, the DNA is TGCGCCAGCAGCCCGACGGGACCTGGAGGTGAGCAGTTCTTC. It yields the protein CASSPTGPGGEQFF. The genes are TRBV5-1 and TRBJ2-1, with D perhaps TRBD1 or TRBD2 (5 bases each). This CDR3 has 14 residues. The germline V gene encodes CDR1 SGHRS and CDR2 YFSETQ. Trimming took 4 bases from V and 9 from J, leaving 17 bases between them.

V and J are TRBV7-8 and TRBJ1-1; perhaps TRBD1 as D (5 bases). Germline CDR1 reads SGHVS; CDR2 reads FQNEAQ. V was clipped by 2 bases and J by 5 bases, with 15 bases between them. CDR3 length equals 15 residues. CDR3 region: CASSLQGRVGTEAFF. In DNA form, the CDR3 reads TGTGCCAGCAGCTTACAGGGCAGGGTGGGAACTGAAGCTTTCTTT.

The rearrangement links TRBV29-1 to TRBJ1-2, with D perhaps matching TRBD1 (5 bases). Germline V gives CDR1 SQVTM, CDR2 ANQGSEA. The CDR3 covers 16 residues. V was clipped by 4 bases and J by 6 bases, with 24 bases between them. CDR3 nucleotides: TGCAGCGTTGTGAAGCGCGGGGGAACTCCCCGGGATGGCTACACCTTC. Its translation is CSVVKRGGTPRDGYTF.

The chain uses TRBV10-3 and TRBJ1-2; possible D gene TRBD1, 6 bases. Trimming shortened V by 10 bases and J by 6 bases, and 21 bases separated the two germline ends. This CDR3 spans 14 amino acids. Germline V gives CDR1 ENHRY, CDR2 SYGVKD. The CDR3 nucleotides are TGTGCCACCTCCGGACAGAGGGGGAGGGATGGCTACACCTTC. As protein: CATSGQRGRDGYTF.

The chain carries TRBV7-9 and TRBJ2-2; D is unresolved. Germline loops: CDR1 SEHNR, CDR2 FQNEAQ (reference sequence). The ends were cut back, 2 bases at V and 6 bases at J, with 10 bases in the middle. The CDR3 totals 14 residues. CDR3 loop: CASSLSGFAGELFF. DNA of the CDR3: TGTGCCAGCAGCTTAAGTGGGTTCGCCGGGGAGCTGTTTTTT.

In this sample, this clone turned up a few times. The CDR3 DNA sequence: TGTGCCAGCAGTGAATCGCCGAACACCTACGAGCAGTACTTC. It encodes CASSESPNTYEQYF. The chain uses TRBV6-1 and TRBJ2-7; D not certain. Per the germline V gene, CDR1 is MNHNS and CDR2 is SASEGT. The CDR3 sequence is 14 residues long. Trimming pared 2 bases from V and 2 bases from J, leaving 10 bases between.

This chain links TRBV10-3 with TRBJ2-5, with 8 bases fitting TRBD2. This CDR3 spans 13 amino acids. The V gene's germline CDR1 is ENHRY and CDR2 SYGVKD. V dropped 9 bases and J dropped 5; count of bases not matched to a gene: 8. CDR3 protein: CAISGTRDETQYF. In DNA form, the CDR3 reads TGTGCCATTTCCGGGACTAGGGATGAGACCCAGTACTTC.

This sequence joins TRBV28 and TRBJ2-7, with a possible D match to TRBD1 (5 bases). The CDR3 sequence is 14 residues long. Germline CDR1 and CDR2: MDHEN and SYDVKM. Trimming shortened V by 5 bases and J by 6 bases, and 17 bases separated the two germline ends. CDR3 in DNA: TGTGCCAGCAGTACCGGCACAGGACCCTTCGAGCAGTACTTC. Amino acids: CASSTGTGPFEQYF.

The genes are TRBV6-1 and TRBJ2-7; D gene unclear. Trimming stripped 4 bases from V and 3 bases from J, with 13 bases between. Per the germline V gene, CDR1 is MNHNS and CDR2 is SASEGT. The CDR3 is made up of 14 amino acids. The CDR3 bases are TGTGCCAGCAGTGGCTCCCGATTGCTCTACGAGCAGTACTTC. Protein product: CASSGSRLLYEQYF.